The clone carrying this T cell receptor (beta chain) was observed a few times. Its antigen is not known. The data were taken from a study of a mutant IDH1 vaccine in newly diagnosed glioma. Study overall: Investigators started vaccination 4-6 weeks after radiotherapy alone, or with temozolomide cycles. Earlier therapy was either radiotherapy, temozolomide, or both, and most got both. Study-wide points: Variations in leading peripheral T cell clonotypes appeared to have no connection with pseudoprogression.

The V and J ends lost 6 bases and 4 bases respectively, with 10 bases between them. The CDR3 length is 13 residues. Germline V lookup: CDR1 ENHRY, CDR2 SYGVKD. Using immunoSEQ multiplex PCR, the repertoire was profiled, and TCRdb retains in-frame clones only, with some absent. The table has 50,000 to 70,000 clones, 74% seen once. Time point of the sample: week 35, safety follow-up. A single vaccine dose contained 300 ug of mutant IDH1 20-mer peptide, and topical imiquimod was used with it. The receptor was derived from a man aged 45-65 years with glioma. V is TRBV10-3 and J is TRBJ1-5; no reliable D call. This specimen was PBMCs, taken from a glioma patient whose treatment included an IDH1 peptide vaccine. The CDR3 nucleotides are TGTGCCATCAGCCTGGACGGGAATCAGCCCCAGCATTTT. Translated: CAISLDGNQPQHF.